This T cell receptor beta chain was obtained from a study of T cells in Graves' hyperthyroidism and ophthalmopathy. What was amplified from RNA transcripts were TCR beta CDR3 regions. The HTBI set primed first-round TCR CDR3 RT-PCR. TCRdb independently ran MiXCR on the multiplex PCR reads; one entry per CDR3 protein. The table has over 200,000 distinct CDR3 sequences, about 14% seen once; the top ten hold 13%. This clonotype was recorded at least ten times. The germline CDR1 and CDR2 sequences are SGHRS and YFSETQ. Trimming took 2 bases from V and 1 from J, leaving 3 bases between them. The CDR3 contains 12 residues. Sample collection date corresponds to first hyperthyroidism diagnosis, prior to any ophthalmopathy symptoms.

The sequence came from a woman aged 40 to 50 with Graves' hyperthyroidism that later progressed to Graves' ophthalmopathy. Input material: blood. J is TRBJ2-5 and V is TRBV5-1; D remains ambiguous. The CDR3 spells CASSFSQETQYF. The CDR3 DNA follows: TGCGCCAGCAGCTTCTCCCAAGAGACCCAGTACTTC.